Described below is a single T cell receptor beta chain sequence and its context. Its antigen is not identified. This entry belongs to a study of CXCR3-negative and CXCR3-positive naive CD8 T cells. Regarding the study as a whole: Partially decreased CXCR3 expression was recorded after cryopreservation, and fresh PBMCs were used in most assays. For naive cells, CXCR3-negative and CXCR3-positive subsets had similar TRBV-TRBJ usage; for memory cells, usage differed. The naive subsets expressed comparable surface CD5, and the authors inferred TCR strength from TRB CDR3 properties. Diversity proved comparably high across both naive subsets and much lower in memory CD8+ cells.

Per the germline V gene, CDR1 is MNHEY and CDR2 is SVGAGI. The length of the CDR3 is 17 residues. 5' RACE with UMI labels generated the TRB cDNA libraries. TCRdb reprocessed the 5' RACE reads; each CDR3 protein has one entry and no DNA is given. Listed are over 55,000 distinct CDR3 sequences; around 22% falls within the top ten. This sequence was found in a human donor in good health. Some clones in this sample may be carry-over from other donors' samples. The sample comprised memory CD8+ T cells from blood. V and J are TRBV6-5 and TRBJ2-7; TCRdb's D call, TRBD2, is unchecked because there is no DNA. The CDR3 sequence: CASSYSSLAGTSYEQYF.